The 24 T cell receptor beta chains in this list originate from one sample, sequenced in a study of T cell responses to AZD1222 COVID-19 vaccine. Repertoires were generated with immunoSEQ multiplex PCR, while TCRdb's copy carries only in-frame clones and drops some. The sample consists of about 130,000 clones, less than 95% of them appearing once. Sequences were derived from peripheral blood, sampled on day 0 of MenACWY control vaccination. The origin of the receptors is an adult in good health.

The chain joins TRBV18 to TRBJ2-7, with a possible D match to TRBD1 (6 bases). The germline V and J ends were trimmed by 1 base and 5 bases, with 6 bases remaining between them. The CDR3 has 12 residues. Germline lookup yields CDR1 KGHSH and CDR2 LQKENI. The CDR3 bases are TGTGCCAGCTCACCACAGGGGGACGAGCAGTACTTC. It encodes CASSPQGDEQYF.

The sample holds one count of this clone. V usage is TRBV6-2 or TRBV6-3 and J usage is TRBJ1-2; TRBD1 matches 9 bases. The CDR3 has 16 amino acids. V was pared by 5 bases and J by 4 bases, with 11 bases of the junction left unmatched. Germline CDR1 is MNHEY and CDR2 is SVGEGT. The CDR3 is CASSDVNRGLGYGYTF. The CDR3 nucleotides read TGTGCCAGCAGTGACGTGAACAGGGGGCTCGGCTATGGCTACACCTTC.

The chain links TRBV27 to TRBJ2-7, with a tentative D call TRBD2 (5 bases). Germline V lookup: CDR1 MNHEY, CDR2 SMNVEV (reference sequence). V was shortened by 3 bases and J by 3 bases, with 9 bases between the two germline ends. The CDR3 runs to 13 residues. Here the CDR3 DNA reads TGTGCCAGCAGTTTGGCTAGCAACTACGAGCAGTACTTC. It translates to CASSLASNYEQYF.

The chain is built from TRBV7-9 and TRBJ1-2; TRBD1 agrees at 10 bases. V trimming: 4 bases; J trimming: 4 bases; junction bases outside the gene matches: 3. The CDR3 length is 14 residues. In germline, CDR1 is SEHNR, CDR2 FQNEAQ (reference sequence). The CDR3 DNA sequence: TGTGCCAGCAGCTCATGGACAGGGGGCTATGGCTACACCTTC. Translation gives CASSSWTGGYGYTF. Based on the CDR3 plus reference TRBV7-9 and TRBJ1-2, the full variable domain is DTGVSQNPRHKITKRGQNVTFRCDPISEHNRLYWYRQTLGQGPEFLTYFQNEAQLEKSRLLSDRFSAERPKGSFSTLEIQRTEQGDSAMYLCASSSWTGGYGYTFGSGTRLTVV.

The rearrangement links TRBV5-6 to TRBJ1-6, with 7 bases fitting TRBD1. Germline V gene sequence: CDR1 SGHDT, CDR2 YYEEEE. This CDR3 is 18 amino acids long. The V segment lost 3 bases and the J segment 5 bases; nucleotides outside the gene matches: 14. The CDR3 coding sequence is TGTGCCAGCAGCTACAACTCCGGGACAGATTTAGATAATTCACCCCTCCACTTT. Encoded protein: CASSYNSGTDLDNSPLHF.

The V and J genes are TRBV3-1 (or the pseudogene TRBV3-2) and TRBJ1-1; a weak D match, TRBD1 (5 bases). Trimming left V 0 bases short and J 3 bases short, with 14 bases between. The CDR3 is 16 residues long. Per germline, CDR1 LGHDT and CDR2 YNNKEL (reference sequence). CDR3 in DNA: TGTGCCAGCAGCCAAGATAAAGGATTCAGGGACACTGAAGCTTTCTTT. Translating gives CASSQDKGFRDTEAFF.

The V and J genes are TRBV19 and TRBJ2-3; D is ambiguous. Trimming removed 4 bases at V and 0 bases at J, with 5 bases between. The CDR3 is 13 residues long. Germline V CDR1 and CDR2: LNHDA, SQIVND (reference sequence). CDR3 nucleotide sequence: TGTGCCAGTAGTAGGCTTAGCACAGATACGCAGTATTTT. Translating gives CASSRLSTDTQYF.

This clone was seen a single time. The chain couples TRBV6-1 to TRBJ1-1; possible D gene TRBD1, 5 bases. Germline values: CDR1 MNHNS, CDR2 SASEGT. Between the trimmed V and J ends, which lost 3 bases and 3 bases, there was a span of 11 bases. The CDR3 consists of 14 residues. Written as DNA, the CDR3 is TGTGCCAGCAGTGAGGTGGCGGGGCACACTGAAGCTTTCTTT. Translated: CASSEVAGHTEAFF.

The chain is built from TRBV11-2 and TRBJ2-7; tentatively, D is TRBD1 (5 bases). This CDR3 region has 16 residues. V dropped 5 bases and J dropped 2 bases, with 19 bases sitting between them. In germline, CDR1 is SGHAT, CDR2 FQNNGV. This CDR3 reads CASSPIARTDTYEQYF. Here the CDR3 DNA reads TGTGCCAGCAGCCCGATTGCCCGGACGGACACCTACGAGCAGTACTTC.

V and J are TRBV7-9 and TRBJ2-2, with 7 bases fitting TRBD2. CDR3 length: 16 residues. Losses at the gene ends were 1 base for V and 1 base for J; bases not matched to a gene: 3. The germline V gene has CDR1 SEHNR and CDR2 FQNEAQ (reference sequence). CDR3 nucleotides: TGTGCCAGCAGCTTAGGGGGGACTATGAACACCGGGGAGCTGTTTTTT. The encoded protein is CASSLGGTMNTGELFF.

The gene calls are TRBV19 and TRBJ1-5, with D possibly matching TRBD1 (6 bases). Trimming shortened V by 6 bases and J by 4 bases, and 19 bases separated the two germline ends. Per the germline V gene, CDR1 is LNHDA and CDR2 is SQIVND (reference sequence). The CDR3 consists of 16 residues. This CDR3 is CASSRAGQGTNQPQHF. The CDR3 DNA follows: TGTGCCAGTAGCCGCGCAGGGCAGGGGACAAATCAGCCCCAGCATTTT. Full variable domain (remainder filled in from reference TRBV19 and TRBJ1-5): DGGITQSPKYLFRKEGQNVTLSCEQNLNHDAMYWYRQDPGQGLRLIYYSQIVNDFQKGDIAEGYSVSREKKESFPLTVTSAQKNPTAFYLCASSRAGQGTNQPQHFGDGTRLSIL.

V usage is TRBV6-2 or TRBV6-3 and J usage is TRBJ1-2; D is unclear. CDR1 and CDR2 (germline): MNHEY, SVGEGT. The germline V and J ends were trimmed by 0 bases and 4 bases, with 12 bases remaining between them. The CDR3 runs 15 residues. The CDR3 bases are TGTGCCAGCAGTTACTCGAATACCTGGGGCTATGGCTACACCTTC. Its translation is CASSYSNTWGYGYTF.

The rearrangement links TRBV24-1 to TRBJ1-2; TRBD1 matches at 11 bases. V lost 5 bases and J lost 4; bases outside the gene matches: 11. The CDR3 is 17 amino acids. Germline V gene data show CDR1 as KGHDR and CDR2 as SFDVKD. The CDR3 is CATSGFGLGTGGYGYTF. The CDR3 DNA follows: TGTGCCACCAGTGGGTTTGGTTTGGGGACAGGGGGCTATGGCTACACCTTC.

J is TRBJ1-2 and V is TRBV6-5; perhaps TRBD1 as D (5 bases). Trimming removed 4 bases from V and 6 bases from J, with 12 bases in between. The germline CDR1 and CDR2 sequences are MNHEY and SVGAGI. The CDR3 is 13 amino acids. The CDR3 bases are TGTGCCAGCAGTTTCATTCAGGGAGATGGCTACACCTTC. Translation gives CASSFIQGDGYTF.

The chain recombines TRBV27 with TRBJ1-5; TRBD1 matches 7 bases. This CDR3 is built from 18 residues. Germline V CDR1 and CDR2: MNHEY, SMNVEV (reference sequence). Trimming at V came to 9 bases and at J to 1 base, leaving 18 bases not matched to a gene. CDR3 sequence: CASSSDRGGEGSNQPQHF. CDR3 bases: TGTGCCAGTAGTAGTGACCGAGGGGGCGAAGGGAGCAATCAGCCCCAGCATTTT.

This sequence joins TRBV19 and TRBJ1-6, with D perhaps TRBD1 (5 bases). There are 14 residues in the CDR3. V was trimmed by 2 bases and J by 7 bases, leaving 9 bases between them. In germline, CDR1 is LNHDA, CDR2 SQIVND (reference sequence). CDR3 DNA sequence: TGTGCCAGTAGTATAAGACAGCTAAATTCACCCCTCCACTTT. As protein: CASSIRQLNSPLHF.

The chain carries TRBV4-2 and TRBJ2-1; TRBD1 might be the D (6 bases). This CDR3 region has 16 residues. V was trimmed by 1 base and J by 0 bases, leaving 10 bases between them. From germline, CDR1 is LGHNA and CDR2 YNFKEQ. CDR3 sequence reads: CASSQGGTRSYNEQFF. The CDR3 DNA follows: TGTGCCAGCAGCCAAGGGGGGACACGCTCCTACAATGAGCAGTTCTTC.

This clone occurred once. The chain couples TRBV5-1 to TRBJ2-3; perhaps TRBD1 as D (6 bases). Trimming took off 4 bases at V and 2 bases at J, with 11 bases between the two ends. From germline, CDR1 is SGHRS and CDR2 YFSETQ. CDR3 size: 14 residues. CDR3 DNA: TGCGCCAGCAGCCGGGACACAAACACAGATACGCAGTATTTT. Translating gives CASSRDTNTDTQYF.

The chain is built from TRBV5-4 and TRBJ2-2; TRBD2 agrees at 8 bases. J gave up 2 bases and V 0 bases, and 3 bases lay outside the gene matches. Per germline, CDR1 SGHNT and CDR2 YYREEE (reference sequence). The CDR3 spans 16 residues. The chain's CDR3 is CASSLGSGGNTGELFF. The CDR3 DNA follows: TGTGCCAGCAGCTTGGGAAGCGGGGGCAACACCGGGGAGCTGTTTTTT. Based on the CDR3 plus reference TRBV5-4 and TRBJ2-2, the full variable domain is ETGVTQSPTHLIKTRGQQVTLRCSSQSGHNTVSWYQQALGQGPQFIFQYYREEENGRGNFPPRFSGLQFPNYSSELNVNALELDDSALYLCASSLGSGGNTGELFFGEGSRLTVL.

This clone was seen more than once but under ten times. V and J are TRBV6-2 or TRBV6-3 and TRBJ2-5, with 9 bases identical to TRBD2. This CDR3 contains 17 residues. The V segment lost 0 bases and the J segment 2 bases; nucleotides outside the gene matches: 7. The germline gives CDR1 MNHEY, CDR2 SVGEGT. CDR3 nucleotides: TGTGCCAGCAGTTACTCGATTTCTAGCGGGAAACAAGAGACCCAGTACTTC. Translated: CASSYSISSGKQETQYF.

The V call is TRBV19, the J call TRBJ1-3, with 7 bases lining up with TRBD1. The germline V gene encodes CDR1 LNHDA and CDR2 SQIVND (reference sequence). J lost 5 bases, V lost 4 bases, and 2 bases had no gene match. CDR3 size: 13 residues. The chain's CDR3 is CASSTDRRNTIYF. The CDR3 region has the DNA TGTGCCAGTAGTACGGACAGGCGAAACACCATATATTTT. The full variable domain, with the rest looked up from reference TRBV19 and TRBJ1-3, is DGGITQSPKYLFRKEGQNVTLSCEQNLNHDAMYWYRQDPGQGLRLIYYSQIVNDFQKGDIAEGYSVSREKKESFPLTVTSAQKNPTAFYLCASSTDRRNTIYFGEGSWLTVV.

The genes are TRBV28 and TRBJ2-2, with D maybe TRBD1 (5 bases). The V gene's germline CDR1 is MDHEN and CDR2 SYDVKM. The CDR3 totals 14 residues. V lost 4 bases and J 6 bases, leaving 12 bases between the germline ends. The CDR3 here is CASSSDKGAGELFF. DNA for the CDR3: TGTGCCAGCAGTTCGGACAAGGGCGCCGGGGAGCTGTTTTTT.

J is TRBJ2-2 and V is TRBV15; 12 bases align to TRBD2. This CDR3 is 19 amino acids long. Germline trimming cut 5 bases from V and 5 bases from J; bases unmatched to any gene: 15. Germline values: CDR1 LNHNV, CDR2 YYDKDF (reference sequence). The CDR3 DNA reads as TGTGCCACCAGCCCCTACCCACATGGACTAGCGGGGAGGACCGGGGAGCTGTTTTTT. Translating gives CATSPYPHGLAGRTGELFF.

The chain uses TRBV27 and TRBJ1-2; no reliable D call. V shed 8 bases and J shed 8 bases, with 9 bases lying between them. CDR1 and CDR2 from the germline V gene are MNHEY and SMNVEV (reference sequence). CDR3 length equals 10 residues. The CDR3 DNA reads as TGTGCCAGCGAACCCAAGGGCTACACCTTC. This translates into CASEPKGYTF.